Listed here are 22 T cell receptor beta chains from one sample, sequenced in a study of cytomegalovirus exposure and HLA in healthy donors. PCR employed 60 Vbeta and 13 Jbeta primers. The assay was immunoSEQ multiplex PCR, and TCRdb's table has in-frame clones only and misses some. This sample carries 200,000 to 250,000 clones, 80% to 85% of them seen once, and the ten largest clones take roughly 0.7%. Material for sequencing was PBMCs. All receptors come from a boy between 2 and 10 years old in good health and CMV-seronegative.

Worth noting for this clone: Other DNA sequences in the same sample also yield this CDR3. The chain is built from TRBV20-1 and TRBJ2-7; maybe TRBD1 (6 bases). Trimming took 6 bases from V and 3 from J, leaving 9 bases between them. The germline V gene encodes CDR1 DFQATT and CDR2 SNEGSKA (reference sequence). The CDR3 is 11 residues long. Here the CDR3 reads CSAPDSYEQYF. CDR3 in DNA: TGCAGTGCACCGGACAGCTACGAGCAGTACTTC.

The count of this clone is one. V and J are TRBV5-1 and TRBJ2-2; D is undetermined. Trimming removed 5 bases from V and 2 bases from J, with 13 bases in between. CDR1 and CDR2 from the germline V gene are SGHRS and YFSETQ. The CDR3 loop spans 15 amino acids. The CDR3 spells CASRSTDPNTGELFF. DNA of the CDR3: TGCGCCAGCAGGTCAACAGACCCTAACACCGGGGAGCTGTTTTTT.

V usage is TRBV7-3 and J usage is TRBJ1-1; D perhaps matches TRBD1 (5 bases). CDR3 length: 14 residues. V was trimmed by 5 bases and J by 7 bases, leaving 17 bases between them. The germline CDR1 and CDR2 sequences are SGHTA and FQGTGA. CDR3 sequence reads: CASSPTGSLSEAFF. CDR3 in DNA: TGTGCCAGCAGCCCCACAGGATCTCTCAGTGAAGCTTTCTTT.

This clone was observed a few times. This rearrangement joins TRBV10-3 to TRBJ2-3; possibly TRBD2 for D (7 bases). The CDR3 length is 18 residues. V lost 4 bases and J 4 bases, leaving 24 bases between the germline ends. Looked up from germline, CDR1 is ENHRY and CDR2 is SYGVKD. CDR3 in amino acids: CAISGARKGGLRADTQYF. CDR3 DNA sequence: TGTGCCATCAGTGGGGCCCGGAAGGGGGGACTACGAGCAGATACGCAGTATTTT.

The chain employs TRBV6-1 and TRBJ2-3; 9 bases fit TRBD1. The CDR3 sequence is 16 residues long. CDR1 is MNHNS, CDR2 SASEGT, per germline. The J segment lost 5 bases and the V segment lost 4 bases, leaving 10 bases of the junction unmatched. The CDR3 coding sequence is TGTGCCAGCAGTGCCAACAGGGGGCGCTTGGGAGATACGCAGTATTTT. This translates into CASSANRGRLGDTQYF.

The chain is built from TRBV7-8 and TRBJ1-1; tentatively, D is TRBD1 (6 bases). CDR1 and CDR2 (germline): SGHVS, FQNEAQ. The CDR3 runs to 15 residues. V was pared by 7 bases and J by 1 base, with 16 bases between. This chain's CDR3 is CASNTRGATNTEAFF. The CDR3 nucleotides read TGTGCCAGCAATACCCGGGGGGCGACGAACACTGAAGCTTTCTTT. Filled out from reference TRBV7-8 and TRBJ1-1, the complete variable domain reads GAGVSQSPRYKVAKRGQDVALRCDPISGHVSLFWYQQALGQGPEFLTYFQNEAQLDKSGLPSDRFFAERPEGSVSTLKIQRTQQEDSAVYLCASNTRGATNTEAFFGQGTRLTVV.

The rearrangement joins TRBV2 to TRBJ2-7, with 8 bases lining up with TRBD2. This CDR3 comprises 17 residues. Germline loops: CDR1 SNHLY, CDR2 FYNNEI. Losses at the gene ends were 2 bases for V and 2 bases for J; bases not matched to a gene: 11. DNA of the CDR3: TGTGCCAGCAGTGAATCGATTAGAACTAGCGGCACCTACGAGCAGTACTTC. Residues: CASSESIRTSGTYEQYF.

This chain's CDR3 is CASSVGQNTGELFF. The CDR3 coding sequence is TGTGCCAGCAGCGTAGGACAGAACACCGGGGAGCTGTTTTTT. The chain uses TRBV9 and TRBJ2-2; D is unclear. Germline V gene data show CDR1 as SGDLS and CDR2 as YYNGEE. The CDR3 contains 14 residues. Between the trimmed V and J ends, which lost 0 bases and 1 base, there was a span of 4 bases.

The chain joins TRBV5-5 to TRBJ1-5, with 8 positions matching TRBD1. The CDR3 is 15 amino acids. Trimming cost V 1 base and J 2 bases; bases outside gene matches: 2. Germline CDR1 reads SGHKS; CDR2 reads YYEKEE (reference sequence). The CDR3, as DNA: TGTGCCAGCAGCTTGCAGGGGGCGGGCAATCAGCCCCAGCATTTT. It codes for CASSLQGAGNQPQHF.

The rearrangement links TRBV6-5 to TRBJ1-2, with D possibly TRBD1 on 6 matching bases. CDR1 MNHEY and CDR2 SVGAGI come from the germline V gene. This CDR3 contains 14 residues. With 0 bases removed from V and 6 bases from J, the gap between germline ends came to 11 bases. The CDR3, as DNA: TGTGCCAGCAGTTACTCATCAGGGGTAAATGGCTACACCTTC. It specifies CASSYSSGVNGYTF.

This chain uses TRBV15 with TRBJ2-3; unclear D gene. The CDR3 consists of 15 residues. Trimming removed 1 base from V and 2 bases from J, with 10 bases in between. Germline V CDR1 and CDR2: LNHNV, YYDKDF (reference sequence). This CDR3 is CATSRVESDTDTQYF. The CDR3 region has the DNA TGTGCCACCAGCAGAGTGGAGAGCGACACAGATACGCAGTATTTT.

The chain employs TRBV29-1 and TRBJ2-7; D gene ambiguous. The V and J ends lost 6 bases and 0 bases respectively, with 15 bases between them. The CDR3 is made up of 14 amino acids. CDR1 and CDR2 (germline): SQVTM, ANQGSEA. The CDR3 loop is CSVGRTRGSYEQYF. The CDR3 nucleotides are TGCAGCGTCGGTAGAACGCGAGGCTCCTACGAGCAGTACTTC.

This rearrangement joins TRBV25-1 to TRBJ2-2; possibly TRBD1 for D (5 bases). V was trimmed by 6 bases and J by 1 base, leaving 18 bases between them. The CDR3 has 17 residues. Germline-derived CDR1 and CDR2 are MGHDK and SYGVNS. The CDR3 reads CASRGLAPDWNTGELFF. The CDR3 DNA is TGTGCCAGCAGGGGGCTCGCGCCAGACTGGAACACCGGGGAGCTGTTTTTT.

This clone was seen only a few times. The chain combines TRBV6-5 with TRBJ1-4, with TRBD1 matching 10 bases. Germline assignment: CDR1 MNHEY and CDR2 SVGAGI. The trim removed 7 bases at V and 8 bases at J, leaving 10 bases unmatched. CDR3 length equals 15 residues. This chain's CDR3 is CASNALGTGEEKLFF. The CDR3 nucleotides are TGTGCCAGCAACGCACTCGGGACAGGGGAGGAAAAACTGTTTTTT.

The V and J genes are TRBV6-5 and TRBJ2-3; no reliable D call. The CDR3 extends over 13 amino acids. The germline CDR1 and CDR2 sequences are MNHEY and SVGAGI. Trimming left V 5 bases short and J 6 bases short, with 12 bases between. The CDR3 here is CASSGEQWDTQYF. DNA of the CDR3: TGTGCCAGCAGTGGCGAACAGTGGGATACGCAGTATTTT.

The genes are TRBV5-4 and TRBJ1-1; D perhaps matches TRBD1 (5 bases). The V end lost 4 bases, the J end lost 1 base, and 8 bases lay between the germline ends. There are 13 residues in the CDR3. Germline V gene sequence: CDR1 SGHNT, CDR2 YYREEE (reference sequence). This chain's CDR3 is CASSIDRNTEAFF. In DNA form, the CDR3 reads TGTGCCAGCAGCATAGACAGGAACACTGAAGCTTTCTTT.

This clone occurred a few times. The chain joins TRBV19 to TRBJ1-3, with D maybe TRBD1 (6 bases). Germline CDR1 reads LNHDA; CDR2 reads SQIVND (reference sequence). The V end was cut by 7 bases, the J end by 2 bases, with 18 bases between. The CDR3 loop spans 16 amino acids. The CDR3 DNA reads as TGTGCCAGTATCCCCCCGGAGGGGGGGACTGGAAACACCATATATTTT. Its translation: CASIPPEGGTGNTIYF.

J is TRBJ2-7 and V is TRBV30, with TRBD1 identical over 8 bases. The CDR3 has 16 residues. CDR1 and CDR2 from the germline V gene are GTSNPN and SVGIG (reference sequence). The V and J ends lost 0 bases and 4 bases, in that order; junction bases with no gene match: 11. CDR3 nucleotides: TGTGCCTGGAGTGTCAATCGGGACAGGAGACCTTACGAGCAGTACTTC. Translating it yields CAWSVNRDRRPYEQYF.

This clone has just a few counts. CDR3 bases: TGTGCCAGCGCGGGGGACACGTACACAGATACGCAGTATTTT. Its translation: CASAGDTYTDTQYF. The J gene is TRBJ2-3, the V gene TRBV6-5; TRBD2 is a possible D gene (7 bases). Trimming removed 8 bases at V and 2 bases at J, with 14 bases between. Germline CDR1 MNHEY, CDR2 SVGAGI. This CDR3 is 14 amino acids long.

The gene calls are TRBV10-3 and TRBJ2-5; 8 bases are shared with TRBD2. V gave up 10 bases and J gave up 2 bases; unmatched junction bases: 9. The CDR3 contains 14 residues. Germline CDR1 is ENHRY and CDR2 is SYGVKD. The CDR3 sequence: CANSQSGGQETQYF. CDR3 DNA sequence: TGTGCCAACTCCCAATCGGGGGGGCAAGAGACCCAGTACTTC.

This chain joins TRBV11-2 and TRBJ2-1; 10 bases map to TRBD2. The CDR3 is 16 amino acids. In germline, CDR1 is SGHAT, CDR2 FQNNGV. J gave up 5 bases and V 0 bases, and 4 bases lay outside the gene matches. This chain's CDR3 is CASSLDWTSGDNEQFF. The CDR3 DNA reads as TGTGCCAGCAGCTTAGATTGGACTAGCGGAGACAATGAGCAGTTCTTC.

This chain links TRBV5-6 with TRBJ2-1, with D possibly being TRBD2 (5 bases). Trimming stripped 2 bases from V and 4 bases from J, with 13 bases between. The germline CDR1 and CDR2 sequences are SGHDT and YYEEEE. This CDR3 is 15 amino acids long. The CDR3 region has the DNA TGTGCCAGCAGCTTTCGGCTAGCAGATTACAATGAGCAGTTCTTC. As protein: CASSFRLADYNEQFF. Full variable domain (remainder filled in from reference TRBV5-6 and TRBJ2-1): DAGVTQSPTHLIKTRGQQVTLRCSPKSGHDTVSWYQQALGQGPQFIFQYYEEEERQRGNFPDRFSGHQFPNYSSELNVNALLLGDSALYLCASSFRLADYNEQFFGPGTRLTVL.